Each of the 20 T cell receptor beta chains below was sequenced from the same sample in a study of a mutant IDH1 vaccine in newly diagnosed glioma. Clones were sequenced by immunoSEQ multiplex PCR, and TCRdb holds only the in-frame ones, with some missing. The sample has more than 50,000 clones, 89% seen once; the top ten hold around 1.9%. Their antigen targets remain unknown. As for time point: week 11, during vaccination. Each dose delivered 300 ug of mutant IDH1 20-mer peptide subcutaneously with imiquimod. The starting material was PBMCs, obtained from a glioma patient whose treatment included an IDH1 peptide vaccine. These receptors came from a man in his forties with glioma.

This chain uses TRBV5-6 with TRBJ1-1; D is perhaps TRBD1 (6 bases). The V gene lost 5 bases and the J gene lost 5 bases, with 13 bases spanning the gap. CDR1 is SGHDT, CDR2 YYEEEE, per germline. The CDR3 is made up of 13 amino acids. The CDR3 DNA is TGTGCCAGCAGGAGAGACAGGCTGACTGAAGCTTTCTTT. The encoded protein is CASRRDRLTEAFF.

This chain uses TRBV9 with TRBJ2-1; a weak D match, TRBD2 (5 bases). Germline lookup yields CDR1 SGDLS and CDR2 YYNGEE. CDR3 length: 17 residues. Deletions cut 3 bases from V and 0 bases from J, with 16 bases between. CDR3 amino acids: CASSAMFLALSYNEQFF. The CDR3, as DNA: TGTGCCAGCAGCGCAATGTTCCTAGCCCTCTCCTACAATGAGCAGTTCTTC.

The chain links TRBV6-5 to TRBJ1-1, with TRBD1 identical over 7 bases. The V and J ends lost 2 bases and 6 bases, in that order; junction bases with no gene match: 6. From germline, CDR1 is MNHEY and CDR2 SVGAGI. This CDR3 contains 14 residues. The CDR3 DNA reads TGTGCCAGCAGTTACAGGGGGCTTGGCGCTGAAGCTTTCTTT. Its translation is CASSYRGLGAEAFF.

The CDR3 region has the DNA TGTGCCAGCAGCCCCACGGGTACAACTCAGCCCCAGCATTTT. As protein: CASSPTGTTQPQHF. V gene TRBV6-5 combines with J gene TRBJ1-5; D is ambiguous. V lost 6 bases and J lost 6, with 15 bases in between. There are 14 residues in the CDR3. Germline loops: CDR1 MNHEY, CDR2 SVGAGI.

The chain joins TRBV15 to TRBJ1-4; D may be TRBD1 (5 bases). From germline, CDR1 is LNHNV and CDR2 YYDKDF (reference sequence). V lost 5 bases and J lost 7, with 14 bases in between. The CDR3 runs to 14 residues. The CDR3 loop reads CATSDSARGEKLFF. The CDR3 coding sequence is TGTGCCACCAGCGATTCGGCTAGGGGTGAAAAACTGTTTTTT.

The CDR3 spells CASSLPATNEKLFF. As DNA, the CDR3 is TGTGCCAGCAGTCTTCCAGCAACTAATGAAAAACTGTTTTTT. The chain has TRBV28 and TRBJ1-4; D gene uncertain. The CDR3 contains 14 residues. V lost 5 bases to trimming and J lost 0 bases, with 7 bases between them. Looked up from germline, CDR1 is MDHEN and CDR2 is SYDVKM.

In this sample, this clone turned up a few times. The chain links TRBV28 to TRBJ1-1; no clear D. Germline V gives CDR1 MDHEN, CDR2 SYDVKM. Trimming removed 6 bases from V and 3 bases from J, with 5 bases in between. This CDR3 is 11 amino acids long. CDR3 residues: CASRRDTEAFF. In nucleotides, the CDR3 is TGTGCCAGCAGGAGAGACACTGAAGCTTTCTTT. Looking up the rest from reference TRBV28 and TRBJ1-1 gives the full variable domain: DVKVTQSSRYLVKRTGEKVFLECVQDMDHENMFWYRQDPGLGLRLIYFSYDVKMKEKGDIPEGYSVSREKKERFSLILESASTNQTSMYLCASRRDTEAFFGQGTRLTVV.

CDR3 sequence: CASSLVRREAFF. The CDR3 DNA reads TGTGCCAGCAGCTTAGTACGTCGAGAAGCTTTCTTT. J is TRBJ1-1 and V is TRBV7-9; D is unclear. Between the trimmed V and J ends, which lost 1 base and 8 bases, there was a span of 8 bases. Germline CDR1 and CDR2: SEHNR and FQNEAQ (reference sequence). The length of the CDR3 is 12 residues. Together with reference TRBV7-9 and TRBJ1-1, the CDR3 gives the full variable domain: DTGVSQNPRHKITKRGQNVTFRCDPISEHNRLYWYRQTLGQGPEFLTYFQNEAQLEKSRLLSDRFSAERPKGSFSTLEIQRTEQGDSAMYLCASSLVRREAFFGQGTRLTVV.

The DNA of the CDR3 is TGTGCCAGCAGTATAAGAGCGGCCCGCTACGAGCAGTACTTC. This sequence encodes CASSIRAARYEQYF. This rearrangement joins TRBV6-1 to TRBJ2-7, with a tentative D call TRBD2 (5 bases). Germline V CDR1 and CDR2: MNHNS, SASEGT. The CDR3 loop spans 14 amino acids. V was pared by 5 bases and J by 3 bases, with 14 bases between.

V and J are TRBV21-1 and TRBJ2-7; TRBD2, the table's D call, was not compared with the DNA. TRBV21-1 is annotated as a pseudogene. The CDR3 has 14 residues. The CDR3 bases are TGTGCCAGCACTCTCGGGAGTTCCTCCTACGAGCAGTACTTC. It is translated as CASTLGSSSYEQYF.

CDR3 amino acids: CASSIRLAGGPVVSNEQFF. The CDR3 DNA sequence: TGTGCCAGCAGTATCAGACTAGCGGGAGGGCCCGTTGTCTCCAATGAGCAGTTCTTC. The V call is TRBV27, the J call TRBJ2-1, with 14 nucleotides matching TRBD2. The CDR3 sequence is 19 residues long. Germline CDR1 MNHEY, CDR2 SMNVEV (reference sequence). Germline trimming cut 5 bases from V and 6 bases from J; bases unmatched to any gene: 15.

This chain uses TRBV14 with TRBJ2-1; possible D gene TRBD2, 6 bases. The CDR3 totals 23 residues. Per germline, CDR1 SGHDN and CDR2 FVKESK. Trimming took 2 bases from V and 0 from J, leaving 32 bases between them. CDR3 amino acids: CASSQNRKNPRRRDQSSYNEQFF. The CDR3 bases are TGTGCCAGCAGCCAAAATCGTAAAAACCCCAGGCGGCGGGACCAAAGCTCCTACAATGAGCAGTTCTTC. The full variable domain, completed using reference TRBV14 and TRBJ2-1, is EAGVTQFPSHSVIEKGQTVTLRCDPISGHDNLYWYRRVMGKEIKFLLHFVKESKQDESGMPNNRFLAERTGGTYSTLKVQPAELEDSGVYFCASSQNRKNPRRRDQSSYNEQFFGPGTRLTVL.

This clone was seen just once. This chain connects TRBV7-2 to TRBJ1-6, with D tentatively TRBD1 (6 bases). The CDR3 contains 14 residues. V was cut by 5 bases and J by 13 bases, with 18 bases left in between. The germline CDR1 and CDR2 sequences are SGHTA and FQGNSA. The CDR3, as DNA: TGTGCCAGCAGCCCCGTGGGGGGCTCTAACCCCCTCCACTTT. It is translated as CASSPVGGSNPLHF.

This chain connects TRBV4-1 to TRBJ1-4; D remains ambiguous. Between the trimmed V and J ends, which lost 5 bases and 4 bases, there was a span of 17 bases. The CDR3 is made up of 16 amino acids. From germline, CDR1 is MGHRA and CDR2 YSYEKL. This chain's CDR3 is CASSIPIGTLNEKLFF. CDR3 coding DNA: TGCGCCAGCAGCATCCCGATAGGCACGCTTAATGAAAAACTGTTTTTT.

The CDR3 region is CASRESVAGYNEQFF. The CDR3 bases are TGTGCCAGCAGGGAGAGCGTAGCGGGCTACAATGAGCAGTTCTTC. This chain connects TRBV6-1 to TRBJ2-1, with 7 positions matching TRBD2. The CDR3 consists of 15 residues. Looked up from germline, CDR1 is MNHNS and CDR2 is SASEGT. The V segment lost 6 bases and the J segment 3 bases; nucleotides outside the gene matches: 8.

The rearrangement joins TRBV10-1 to TRBJ2-5, with D perhaps being TRBD1 or TRBD2 (7 bases each). CDR3 length: 14 residues. The germline V gene encodes CDR1 WNHNN and CDR2 SYGVQD (reference sequence). The ends were cut back, 2 bases at V and 3 bases at J, with 10 bases in the middle. CDR3 protein: CASSEPGGEETQYF. The CDR3 DNA reads as TGCGCCAGCAGTGAGCCAGGGGGGGAAGAGACCCAGTACTTC.

The CDR3 region is CASSSRSDRVSYEQYV. The DNA for the CDR3 is TGTGCCAGCAGCTCCAGGTCAGACAGGGTGTCCTACGAGCAGTACGTC. This rearrangement joins TRBV5-6 to TRBJ2-7; 7 bases align to TRBD1. The germline V gene has CDR1 SGHDT and CDR2 YYEEEE. V shed 3 bases, J shed 1 base, and the junction held 10 bases outside the gene matches. The CDR3 extends over 16 amino acids.

This chain's CDR3 is CASSLSGYDTGELFF. CDR3 sequence (DNA): TGTGCCAGCAGTTTAAGTGGATACGACACCGGGGAGCTGTTTTTT. The chain recombines TRBV27 with TRBJ2-2; D not resolved. Trimming removed 2 bases at V and 3 bases at J, with 10 bases between. The length of the CDR3 is 15 residues. Germline V gives CDR1 MNHEY, CDR2 SMNVEV (reference sequence).

The CDR3 sequence: CASSFRTGNYGYTF. Here the CDR3 DNA reads TGTGCCAGCAGTTTCCGGACAGGGAACTATGGCTACACCTTC. V and J are TRBV6-5 and TRBJ1-2; 8 bases agree with TRBD1. Germline CDR1 reads MNHEY; CDR2 reads SVGAGI. After removal of 4 bases from V and 2 bases from J, the junction contained 3 bases not matched to a gene. This CDR3 region has 14 residues.

The chain employs TRBV28 and TRBJ2-7; 10 bases map to TRBD1. CDR1 and CDR2 from the germline V gene are MDHEN and SYDVKM. This CDR3 is built from 14 residues. V dropped 6 bases and J dropped 4; count of bases not matched to a gene: 6. The CDR3 DNA follows: TGTGCCAGCAGACCGACAGGGGGCAAGTACGAGCAGTACTTC. Translating it yields CASRPTGGKYEQYF.